This T cell receptor (beta chain) stems from a study of blood T cell repertoires in COVID-19. Study-wide context: Donors in the United States, Italy and Spain gave samples during acute or convalescent COVID-19. The cDNA or gDNA used as material had been derived from T cells, B-cell-depleted T cells, or PBMCs.

The Seattle site enrolled patients during active infection and followed them longitudinally. This CDR3 comprises 15 residues. Per the germline V gene, CDR1 is SGDLS and CDR2 is YYNGEE. Trimming at V came to 0 bases and at J to 2 bases, leaving 1 base not matched to a gene. Per the original data handling: Using reference gene primer amplification, nucleated cell counts were estimated. Assay used: immunoSEQ multiplex PCR; TCRdb lists only in-frame clones, some missing. The V and J calls and the clone size are those of that table, but D and trimming were determined from the DNA. Of 200,000 to 250,000 clones in the sample, 92% were seen once.

The rearrangement links TRBV9 to TRBJ2-1, with 8 bases fitting TRBD2. This sequence originates from a man in his sixties with COVID-19, enrolled during active disease. Sample: peripheral blood. DNA for the CDR3: TGTGCCAGCAGCGTAGGTAGCGGGACCTACAATGAGCAGTTCTTC. It codes for CASSVGSGTYNEQFF.